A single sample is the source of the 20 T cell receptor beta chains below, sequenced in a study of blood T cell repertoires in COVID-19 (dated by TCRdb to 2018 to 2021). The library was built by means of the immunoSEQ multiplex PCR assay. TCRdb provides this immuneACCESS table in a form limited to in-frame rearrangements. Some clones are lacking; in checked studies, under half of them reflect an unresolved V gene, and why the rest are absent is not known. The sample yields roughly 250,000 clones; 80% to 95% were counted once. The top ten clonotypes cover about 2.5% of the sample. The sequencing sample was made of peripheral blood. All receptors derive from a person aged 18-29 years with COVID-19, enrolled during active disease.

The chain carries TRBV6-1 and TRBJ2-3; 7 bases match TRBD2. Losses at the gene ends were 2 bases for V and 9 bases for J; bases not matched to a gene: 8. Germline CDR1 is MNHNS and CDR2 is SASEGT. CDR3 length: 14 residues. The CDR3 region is CASSESPGGGTQYF. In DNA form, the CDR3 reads TGTGCCAGCAGTGAATCTCCCGGGGGAGGGACGCAGTATTTT.

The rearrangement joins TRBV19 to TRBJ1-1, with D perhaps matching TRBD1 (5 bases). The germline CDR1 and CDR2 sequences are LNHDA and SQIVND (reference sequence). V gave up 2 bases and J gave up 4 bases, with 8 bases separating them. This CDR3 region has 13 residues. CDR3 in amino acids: CASSIWGGTEAFF. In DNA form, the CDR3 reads TGTGCCAGTAGTATATGGGGGGGCACTGAAGCTTTCTTT.

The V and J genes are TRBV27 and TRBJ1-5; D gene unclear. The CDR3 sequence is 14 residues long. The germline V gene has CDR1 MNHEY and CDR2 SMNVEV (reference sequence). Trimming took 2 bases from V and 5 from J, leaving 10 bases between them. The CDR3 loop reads CASSLRTADQPQHF. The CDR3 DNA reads TGTGCCAGCAGTTTACGAACTGCCGATCAGCCCCAGCATTTT.

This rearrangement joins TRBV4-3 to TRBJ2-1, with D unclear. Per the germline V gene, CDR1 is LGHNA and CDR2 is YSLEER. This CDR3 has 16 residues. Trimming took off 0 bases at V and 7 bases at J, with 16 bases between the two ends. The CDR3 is CASSQDLMGLLNEQFF. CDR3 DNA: TGCGCCAGCAGCCAAGATCTGATGGGCCTACTTAATGAGCAGTTCTTC.

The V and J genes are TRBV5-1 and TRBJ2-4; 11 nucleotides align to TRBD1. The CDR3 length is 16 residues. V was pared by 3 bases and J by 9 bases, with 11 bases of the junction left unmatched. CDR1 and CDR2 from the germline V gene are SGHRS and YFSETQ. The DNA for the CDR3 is TGCGCCAGCAGCTCTGAGGGACAGGGGGAGAAGGGCATTCAGTACTTC. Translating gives CASSSEGQGEKGIQYF.

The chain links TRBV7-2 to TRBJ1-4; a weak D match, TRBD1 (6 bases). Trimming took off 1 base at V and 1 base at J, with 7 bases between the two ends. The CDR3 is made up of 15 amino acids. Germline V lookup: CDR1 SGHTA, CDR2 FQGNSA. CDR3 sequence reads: CASSLVQGTNEKLFF. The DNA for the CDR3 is TGTGCCAGCAGCTTAGTACAGGGAACTAATGAAAAACTGTTTTTT. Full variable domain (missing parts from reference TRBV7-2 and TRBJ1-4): GAGVSQSPSNKVTEKGKDVELRCDPISGHTALYWYRQSLGQGLEFLIYFQGNSAPDKSGLPSDRFSAERTGGSVSTLTIQRTQQEDSAVYLCASSLVQGTNEKLFFGSGTQLSVL.

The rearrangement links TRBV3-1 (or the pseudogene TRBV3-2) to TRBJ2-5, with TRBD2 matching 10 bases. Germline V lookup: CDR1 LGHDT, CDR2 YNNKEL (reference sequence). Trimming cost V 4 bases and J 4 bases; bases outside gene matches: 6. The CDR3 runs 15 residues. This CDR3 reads CASSPRLAGGETQYF. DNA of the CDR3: TGTGCCAGCAGCCCGCGACTAGCGGGTGGAGAGACCCAGTACTTC.

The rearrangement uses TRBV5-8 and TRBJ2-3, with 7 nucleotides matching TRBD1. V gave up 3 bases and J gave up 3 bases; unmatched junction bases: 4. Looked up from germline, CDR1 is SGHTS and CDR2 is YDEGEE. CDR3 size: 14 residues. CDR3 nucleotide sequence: TGTGCCAGCAGCTCAGGGGGTCGTACAGATACGCAGTATTTT. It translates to CASSSGGRTDTQYF. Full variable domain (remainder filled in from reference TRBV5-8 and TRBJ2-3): EAGVTQSPTHLIKTRGQQATLRCSPISGHTSVYWYQQALGLGLQFLLWYDEGEERNRGNFPPRFSGRQFPNYSSELNVNALELEDSALYLCASSSGGRTDTQYFGPGTRLTVL.

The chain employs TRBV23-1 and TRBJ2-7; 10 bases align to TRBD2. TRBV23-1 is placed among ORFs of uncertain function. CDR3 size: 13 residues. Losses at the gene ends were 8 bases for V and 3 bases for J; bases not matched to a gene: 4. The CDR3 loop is CASGGLAHYEQYF. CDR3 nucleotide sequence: TGCGCCAGCGGGGGACTAGCGCACTACGAGCAGTACTTC.

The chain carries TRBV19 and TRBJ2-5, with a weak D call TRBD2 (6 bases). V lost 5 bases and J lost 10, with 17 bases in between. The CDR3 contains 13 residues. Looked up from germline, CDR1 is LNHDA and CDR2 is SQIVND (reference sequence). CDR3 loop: CASSLRSRRDQYF. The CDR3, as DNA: TGTGCCAGTAGTCTAAGGAGCAGGAGGGACCAGTACTTC.

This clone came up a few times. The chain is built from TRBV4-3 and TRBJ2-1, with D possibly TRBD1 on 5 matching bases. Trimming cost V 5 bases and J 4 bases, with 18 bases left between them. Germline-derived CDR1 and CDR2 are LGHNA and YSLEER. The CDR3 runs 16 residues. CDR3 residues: CASSKTDSAGYNEQFF. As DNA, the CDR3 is TGCGCCAGCAGCAAGACCGACAGTGCCGGTTACAATGAGCAGTTCTTC.

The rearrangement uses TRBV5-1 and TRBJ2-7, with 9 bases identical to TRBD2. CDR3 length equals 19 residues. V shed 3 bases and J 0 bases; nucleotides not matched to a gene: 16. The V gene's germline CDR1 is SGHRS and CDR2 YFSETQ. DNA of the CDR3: TGCGCCAGCAGCTCCTCTCGACTCTCTAGCGGGAAGATCTCCTACGAGCAGTACTTC. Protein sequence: CASSSSRLSSGKISYEQYF.

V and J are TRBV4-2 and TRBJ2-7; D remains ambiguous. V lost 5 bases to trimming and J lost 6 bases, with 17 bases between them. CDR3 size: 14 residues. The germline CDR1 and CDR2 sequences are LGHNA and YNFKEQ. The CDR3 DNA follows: TGTGCCAGCAGCTTCTCTGACTCCCCCGGCGAGCAGTACTTC. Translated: CASSFSDSPGEQYF.

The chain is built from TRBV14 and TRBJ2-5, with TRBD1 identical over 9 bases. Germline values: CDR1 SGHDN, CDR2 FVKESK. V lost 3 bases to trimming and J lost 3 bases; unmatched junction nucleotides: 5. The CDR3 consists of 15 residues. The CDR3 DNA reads TGTGCCAGCAGCCACACGGGGGACAGGGAAGAGACCCAGTACTTC. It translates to CASSHTGDREETQYF.

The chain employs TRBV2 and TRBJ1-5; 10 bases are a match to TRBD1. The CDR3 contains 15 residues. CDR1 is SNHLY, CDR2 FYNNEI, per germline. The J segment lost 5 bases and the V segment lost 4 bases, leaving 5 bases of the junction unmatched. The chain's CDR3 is CASSVDRGRDQPQHF. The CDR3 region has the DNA TGTGCCAGCAGTGTAGACAGGGGGCGAGATCAGCCCCAGCATTTT.

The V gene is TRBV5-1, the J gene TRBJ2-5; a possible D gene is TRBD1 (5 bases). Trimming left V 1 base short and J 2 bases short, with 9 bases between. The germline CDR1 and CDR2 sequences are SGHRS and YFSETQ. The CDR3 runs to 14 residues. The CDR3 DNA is TGCGCCAGCAGCTTGTCGCAGGGACAAGAGACCCAGTACTTC. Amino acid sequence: CASSLSQGQETQYF.

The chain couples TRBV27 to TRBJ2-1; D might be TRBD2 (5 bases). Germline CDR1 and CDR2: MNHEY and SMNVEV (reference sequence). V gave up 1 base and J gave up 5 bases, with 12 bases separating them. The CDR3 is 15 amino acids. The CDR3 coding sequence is TGTGCCAGCAGTTTATTGGCGGGTAAACACAATGAGCAGTTCTTC. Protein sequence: CASSLLAGKHNEQFF.

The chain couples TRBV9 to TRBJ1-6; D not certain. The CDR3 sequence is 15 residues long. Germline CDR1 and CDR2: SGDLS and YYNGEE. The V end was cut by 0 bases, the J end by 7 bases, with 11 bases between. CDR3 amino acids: CASSVEGLANSPLHF. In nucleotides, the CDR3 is TGTGCCAGCAGCGTAGAAGGACTGGCCAATTCACCCCTCCACTTT. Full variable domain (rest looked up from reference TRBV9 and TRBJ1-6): DSGVTQTPKHLITATGQRVTLRCSPRSGDLSVYWYQQSLDQGLQFLIQYYNGEERAKGNILERFSAQQFPDLHSELNLSSLELGDSALYFCASSVEGLANSPLHFGNGTRLTVT.

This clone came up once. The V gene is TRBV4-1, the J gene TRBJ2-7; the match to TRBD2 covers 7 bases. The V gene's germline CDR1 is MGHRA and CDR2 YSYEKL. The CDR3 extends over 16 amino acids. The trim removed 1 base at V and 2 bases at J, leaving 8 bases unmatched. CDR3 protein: CASSQGGSGTTYEQYF. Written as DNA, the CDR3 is TGCGCCAGCAGCCAAGGGGGAAGCGGGACTACCTACGAGCAGTACTTC.

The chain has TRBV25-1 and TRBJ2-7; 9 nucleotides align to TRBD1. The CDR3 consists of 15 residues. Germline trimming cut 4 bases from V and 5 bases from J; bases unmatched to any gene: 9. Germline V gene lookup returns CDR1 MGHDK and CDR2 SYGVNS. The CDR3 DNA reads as TGTGCCAGCAGTGCCTCCGGGACAGGGTACCACGAGCAGTACTTC. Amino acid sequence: CASSASGTGYHEQYF.